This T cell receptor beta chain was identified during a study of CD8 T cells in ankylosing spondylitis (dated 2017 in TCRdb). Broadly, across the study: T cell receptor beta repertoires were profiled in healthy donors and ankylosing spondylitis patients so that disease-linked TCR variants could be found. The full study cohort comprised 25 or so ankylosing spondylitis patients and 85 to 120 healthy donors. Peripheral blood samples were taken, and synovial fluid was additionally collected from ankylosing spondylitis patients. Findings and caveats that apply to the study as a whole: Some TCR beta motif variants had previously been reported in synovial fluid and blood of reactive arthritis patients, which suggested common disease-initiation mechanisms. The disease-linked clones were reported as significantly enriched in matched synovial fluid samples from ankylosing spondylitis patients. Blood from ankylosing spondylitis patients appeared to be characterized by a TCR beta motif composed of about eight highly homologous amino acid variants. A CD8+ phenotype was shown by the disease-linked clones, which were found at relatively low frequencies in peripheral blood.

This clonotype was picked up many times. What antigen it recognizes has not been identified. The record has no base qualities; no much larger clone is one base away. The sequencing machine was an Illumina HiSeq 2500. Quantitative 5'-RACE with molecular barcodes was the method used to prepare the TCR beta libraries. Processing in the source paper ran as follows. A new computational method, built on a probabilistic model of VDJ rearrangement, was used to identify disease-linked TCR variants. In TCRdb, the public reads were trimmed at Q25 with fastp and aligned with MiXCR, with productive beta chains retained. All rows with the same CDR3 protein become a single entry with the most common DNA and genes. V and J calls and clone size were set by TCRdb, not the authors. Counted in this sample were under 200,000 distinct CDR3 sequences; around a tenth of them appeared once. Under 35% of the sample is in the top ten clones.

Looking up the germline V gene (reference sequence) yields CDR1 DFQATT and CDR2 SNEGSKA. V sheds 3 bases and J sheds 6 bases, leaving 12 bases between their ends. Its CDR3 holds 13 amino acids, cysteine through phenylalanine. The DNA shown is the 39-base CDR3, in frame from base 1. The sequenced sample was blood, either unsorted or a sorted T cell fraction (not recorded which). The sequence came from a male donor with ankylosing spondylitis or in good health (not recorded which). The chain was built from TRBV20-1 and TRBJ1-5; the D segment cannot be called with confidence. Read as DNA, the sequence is TGCAGTGCTAGGCCCTTGGGGTTTCAGCCCCAGCATTTT. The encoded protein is CSARPLGFQPQHF.